This T cell receptor beta chain was recorded in a study of regulatory T cells in long-lasting Graves disease (dated by TCRdb to about 2021). Describing the broader study: In the newly diagnosed Graves' disease group, patients had been taking antithyroid drugs for less than 3 months. This study used TCR sequencing and RNA sequencing of peripheral blood to compare persistent Graves' disease patients against newly diagnosed Graves' disease patients. The study was conducted in China and was registered as a clinical trial. TCR sequencing covered some 13 persistent and roughly 20 newly diagnosed Graves' disease patients, some 33 samples in total. Study-wide findings and limitations: Compared with newly diagnosed patients, persistent Graves' disease patients had lower TCR Shannon entropy and fewer highly expanded clones, which suggests clonal expansion. More public clonotypes were shared among persistent patients (2,741) than among newly diagnosed patients (approximately 1,000). The study examined only peripheral blood because the primary lesion, thyroid tissue, could not be accessed. The authors noted that the small sample size was a limitation that may lower accuracy. Only the TCR beta chain was sequenced and analyzed.

Taken with the paper, the label for time point translates to: newly diagnosed GD, antithyroid drugs for less than 3 months. RNA was extracted from PBMCs in TRIzol for both TCR sequencing and RNA sequencing. The diagnosis of Graves' disease followed American Thyroid Association guidelines. The patients came from an endocrinology department in Xi'an, China. From each patient, around 9 milliliters of peripheral blood was collected into an EDTA anticoagulant tube. Ficoll Paque Plus density gradient separation was used to isolate PBMCs, and no further T cell sorting was done. An Agilent 2100 Bioanalyzer and agarose gel were used to check RNA quality, and a NanoDrop 2000 was used to measure RNA concentration. Library generation was performed with multiplex PCR. Sequencing took place on an Illumina HiSeq 4000. TCR beta libraries were built with iRepertoire HTBI primers and Arm-PCR amplification of CDR3 regions. PCR products were gel purified before sequencing. On the study's bioinformatics: Across samples, around 58 TRBV and 13 to 15 TRBJ segments were identified and used for gene usage analysis of CDR3 amino acid clonotypes. COPE and FqMerger were used to merge filtered high-quality paired reads into contigs. BLAST was used to align contigs to the IMGT TRBV, TRBD and TRBJ reference genes, and CDR3 was defined following IMGT. Clonotypes above 0.1% frequency were classified as highly expanded clones. Repertoire diversity was measured by Shannon entropy, and V-J evenness by the Gini coefficient. A clonotype found in more than one individual was treated as public. TCRdb reworked the public reads: Q25 trimming with fastp, MiXCR clone assembly, productive beta chains retained. Identical CDR3 proteins give one entry, which carries the most common genes and DNA. The V and J calls were not made by the authors but by TCRdb's processing. Within this sample are approximately 250,000 distinct CDR3 sequences, with approximately 20% of them counted one time only. Approximately 20% of the sample goes to the ten largest clones.

This clonotype was counted ten times or more. Its antigen remains unidentified. Base qualities are not at hand, and no much larger clone is one base apart. Sequencing was performed on peripheral blood mononuclear cells (PBMCs), taken at new diagnosis, from a patient treated with antithyroid drugs. This TCR derives from a female donor with Graves disease.

The nucleotide sequence reads TGTGCCAGCAGTTTGCCGCGAGCTAACTATGGCTACACCTTC. It encodes CASSLPRANYGYTF. Recombination joined TRBV28 with TRBJ1-2; the D gene lacks a confident call. The CDR3 sequence holds 14 residues, the cysteine and phenylalanine included. The retained sequence is limited to the CDR3, 42 bases, with the frame set at the first base. V is cut by 3 bases and J by 0 bases, and the space between the germline ends is 8 bases. The germline V gene specifies MDHEN as CDR1 and SYDVKM as CDR2.